The TCR beta chain under discussion was sequenced for a study of CXCR3-negative and CXCR3-positive naive CD8 T cells. Via 5' RACE with UMI labels, TRB cDNA libraries were prepared. TCRdb re-called the 5' RACE reads, yielding one record per CDR3 amino acid sequence without DNA. Its table records 100,000 to 150,000 distinct CDR3 sequences. The V gene's germline CDR1 is SGHTA and CDR2 FQGNSA. CDR3 length equals 13 residues. The receptor was derived from a human donor in good health. Some clones in this sample may be carry-over from other donors' samples. This chain uses TRBV7-2 with TRBJ2-1; TCRdb's D gene call, TRBD1, goes unchecked for lack of DNA. Sequenced sample: naive CXCR3- CD8+ T cells from blood. Subset meaning: CD45RO-CCR7+CD27+CD95- naive CD8+ T cells lacking CXCR3 (TNR3-). This CDR3 is CASSFQGYNEQFF.